This T cell receptor (beta chain) comes out of a study of blood T cell repertoires in COVID-19. Study background: Donors in the United States, Italy and Spain gave samples during acute or convalescent COVID-19. The analysed material was cDNA or gDNA that came from T cells, B-cell-depleted T cells, or PBMCs.

In the original workflow: Nucleated cell counts were estimated from reference gene primer amplification. Sequencing used immunoSEQ multiplex PCR; TCRdb keeps in-frame clones, though not all of them. D and trimming were read from the DNA, whereas the V and J calls and clone size are those reported in that table. The profile shows 140,000 to 150,000 clones, roughly 91% of them singletons. Germline lookup yields CDR1 LNHDA and CDR2 SQIVND (reference sequence). V dropped 4 bases and J dropped 6 bases, with 18 bases sitting between them. The CDR3 totals 15 residues. The chain is built from TRBV19 and TRBJ1-1; D call uncertain. This receptor was identified in a man aged 60 to 75 with active or convalescent COVID-19. The specimen sequenced was peripheral blood. In nucleotides, the CDR3 is TGTGCCAGTAGTACCCCGCTGGGAGAAAGCGCTGAAGCTTTCTTT. Amino acid sequence: CASSTPLGESAEAFF.